This passage covers 10 T cell receptor beta chains from one sample sequenced in a study of PD-1 and CTLA-4 blockade in melanoma. Method: immunoSEQ multiplex PCR; TCRdb's copy keeps in-frame clones and lacks some. The sample consists of approximately 33,000 clones, around 90% of them appearing once. The starting material was CD8+ T cells from peripheral blood, obtained from a patient given anti-PD-1 treatment. Every receptor here comes from a human donor with melanoma.

The V and J genes are TRBV7-9 and TRBJ2-5; D remains unclear. CDR1 SEHNR and CDR2 FQNEAQ come from the germline V gene (reference sequence). Trimming removed 8 bases from V and 5 bases from J, with 18 bases in between. This CDR3 region has 14 residues. The DNA for the CDR3 is TGTGCCAGCGAGTCTCAATGGGGTTATGAGACCCAGTACTTC. Translated: CASESQWGYETQYF.

The J gene is TRBJ1-6, the V gene TRBV27; D possibly corresponds to TRBD1 (6 bases). There are 16 residues in the CDR3. Per the germline V gene, CDR1 is MNHEY and CDR2 is SMNVEV (reference sequence). The ends were cut back, 6 bases at V and 3 bases at J, with 15 bases in the middle. The CDR3 DNA sequence: TGTGCCAGCAGGGACTCGGACAGTGGCTATAATTCACCCCTCCACTTT. Translated: CASRDSDSGYNSPLHF.

This chain links TRBV11-2 with TRBJ2-7, with D possibly TRBD2 on 6 matching bases. This CDR3 comprises 13 residues. V was cut by 0 bases and J by 6 bases, with 9 bases left in between. Germline CDR1 reads SGHAT; CDR2 reads FQNNGV. The CDR3 here is CASSLDHGSEQYF. Written as DNA, the CDR3 is TGTGCCAGCAGCTTAGATCACGGGAGCGAGCAGTACTTC. Full variable domain (outside the CDR3, taken from reference TRBV11-2 and TRBJ2-7): EAGVAQSPRYKIIEKRQSVAFWCNPISGHATLYWYQQILGQGPKLLIQFQNNGVVDDSQLPKDRFSAERLKGVDSTLKIQPAKLEDSAVYLCASSLDHGSEQYFGPGTRLTVT.

This chain links TRBV4-1 with TRBJ2-5; no definite D call. Per germline, CDR1 MGHRA and CDR2 YSYEKL. CDR3 length: 14 amino acids. Trimming took off 0 bases at V and 4 bases at J, with 9 bases between the two ends. The DNA for the CDR3 is TGCGCCAGCAGCCAAGACTGGATCCGAGAGACCCAGTACTTC. It translates to CASSQDWIRETQYF.

V gene TRBV5-1 combines with J gene TRBJ1-1, with TRBD1 identical over 8 bases. The trim removed 3 bases at V and 10 bases at J, leaving 8 bases unmatched. Germline V gives CDR1 SGHRS, CDR2 YFSETQ. This CDR3 region has 13 residues. The CDR3 coding sequence is TGCGCCAGCAGCTCCGGGGGGCAGGGGGCAGCTTTCTTT. Protein product: CASSSGGQGAAFF. Using reference TRBV5-1 and TRBJ1-1 for the parts outside the CDR3, the full variable domain is KAGVTQTPRYLIKTRGQQVTLSCSPISGHRSVSWYQQTPGQGLQFLFEYFSETQRNKGNFPGRFSGRQFSNSRSEMNVSTLELGDSALYLCASSSGGQGAAFFGQGTRLTVV.

This chain joins TRBV24-1 and TRBJ1-1; D is uncertain. Germline V gene sequence: CDR1 KGHDR, CDR2 SFDVKD. The V gene lost 4 bases and the J gene lost 0 bases, with 8 bases spanning the gap. The CDR3 sequence is 14 residues long. Written as DNA, the CDR3 is TGTGCCACCAGTGACCAGAAGATGAACACTGAAGCTTTCTTT. It is translated as CATSDQKMNTEAFF.

This clone was counted between two and nine times. The chain is built from TRBV2 and TRBJ1-5; the match to TRBD1 covers 7 bases. V gave up 9 bases and J gave up 3 bases; unmatched junction bases: 8. CDR3 size: 14 residues. Germline lookup yields CDR1 SNHLY and CDR2 FYNNEI. The CDR3 region has the DNA TGTGCCAGTTATTCGGGACAGATCAATCAGCCCCAGCATTTT. Its protein is CASYSGQINQPQHF.

The chain carries TRBV6-5 and TRBJ1-1, with 7 bases aligning to TRBD1. The V gene's germline CDR1 is MNHEY and CDR2 SVGAGI. J gave up 8 bases and V 2 bases, and 8 bases lay outside the gene matches. The CDR3 totals 14 residues. The CDR3, as DNA: TGTGCCAGCAGTTACACCCAGACAGGGCAGGAAGCTTTCTTT. Translation: CASSYTQTGQEAFF.

The gene calls are TRBV28 and TRBJ1-5, with 8 bases lining up with TRBD1. The CDR3 sequence is 14 residues long. Germline V lookup: CDR1 MDHEN, CDR2 SYDVKM. Trimming at V came to 7 bases and at J to 6 bases, leaving 8 bases not matched to a gene. In DNA, the CDR3 is TGTGCCAGCACCGATACAGGGGGGGGTCAGCCCCAGCATTTT. It codes for CASTDTGGGQPQHF. Full variable domain (missing parts from reference TRBV28 and TRBJ1-5): DVKVTQSSRYLVKRTGEKVFLECVQDMDHENMFWYRQDPGLGLRLIYFSYDVKMKEKGDIPEGYSVSREKKERFSLILESASTNQTSMYLCASTDTGGGQPQHFGDGTRLSIL.

The V call is TRBV5-6, the J call TRBJ1-1; D is unresolved. V was clipped by 0 bases and J by 3 bases, with 6 bases between them. The germline V gene has CDR1 SGHDT and CDR2 YYEEEE. The CDR3 has 13 amino acids. CDR3 DNA: TGTGCCAGCAGCTTGGTACAAGACACTGAAGCTTTCTTT. Its protein product is CASSLVQDTEAFF.